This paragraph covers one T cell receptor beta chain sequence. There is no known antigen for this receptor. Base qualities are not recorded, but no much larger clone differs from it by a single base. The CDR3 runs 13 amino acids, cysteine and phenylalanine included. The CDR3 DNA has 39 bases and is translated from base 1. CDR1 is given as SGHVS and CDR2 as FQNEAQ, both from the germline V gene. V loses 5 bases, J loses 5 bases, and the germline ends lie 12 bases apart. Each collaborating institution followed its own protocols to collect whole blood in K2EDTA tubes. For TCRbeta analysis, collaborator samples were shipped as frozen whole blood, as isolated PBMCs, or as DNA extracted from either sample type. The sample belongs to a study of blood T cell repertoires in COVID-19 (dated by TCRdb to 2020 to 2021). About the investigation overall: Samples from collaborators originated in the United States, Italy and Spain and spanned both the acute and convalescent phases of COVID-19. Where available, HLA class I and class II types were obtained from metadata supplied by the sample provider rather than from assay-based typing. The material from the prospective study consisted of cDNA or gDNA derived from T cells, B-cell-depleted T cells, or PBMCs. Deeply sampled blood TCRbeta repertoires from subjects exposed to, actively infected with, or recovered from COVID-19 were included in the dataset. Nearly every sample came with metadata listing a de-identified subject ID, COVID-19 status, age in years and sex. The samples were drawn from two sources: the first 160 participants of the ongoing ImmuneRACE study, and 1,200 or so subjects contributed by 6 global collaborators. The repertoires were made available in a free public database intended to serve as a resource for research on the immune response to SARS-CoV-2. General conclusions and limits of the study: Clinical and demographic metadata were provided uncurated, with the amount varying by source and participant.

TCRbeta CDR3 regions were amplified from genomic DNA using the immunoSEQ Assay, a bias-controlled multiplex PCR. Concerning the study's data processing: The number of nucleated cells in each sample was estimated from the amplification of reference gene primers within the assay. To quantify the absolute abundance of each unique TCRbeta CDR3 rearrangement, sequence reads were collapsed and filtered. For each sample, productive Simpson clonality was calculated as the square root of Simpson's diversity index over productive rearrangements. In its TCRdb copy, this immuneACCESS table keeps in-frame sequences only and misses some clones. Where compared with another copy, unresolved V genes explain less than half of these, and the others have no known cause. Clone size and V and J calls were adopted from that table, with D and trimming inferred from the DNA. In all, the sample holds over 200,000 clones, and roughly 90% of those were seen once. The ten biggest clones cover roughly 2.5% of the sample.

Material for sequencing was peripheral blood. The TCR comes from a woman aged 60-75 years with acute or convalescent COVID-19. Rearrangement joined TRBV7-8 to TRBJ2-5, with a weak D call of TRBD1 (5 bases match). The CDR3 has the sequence CASSRGQGETQYF. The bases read TGTGCCAGCAGCCGCGGACAAGGGGAGACCCAGTACTTC. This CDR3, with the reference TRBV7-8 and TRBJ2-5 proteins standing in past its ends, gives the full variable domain GAGVSQSPRYKVAKRGQDVALRCDPISGHVSLFWYQQALGQGPEFLTYFQNEAQLDKSGLPSDRFFAERPEGSVSTLKIQRTQQEDSAVYLCASSRGQGETQYFGPGTRLLVL.